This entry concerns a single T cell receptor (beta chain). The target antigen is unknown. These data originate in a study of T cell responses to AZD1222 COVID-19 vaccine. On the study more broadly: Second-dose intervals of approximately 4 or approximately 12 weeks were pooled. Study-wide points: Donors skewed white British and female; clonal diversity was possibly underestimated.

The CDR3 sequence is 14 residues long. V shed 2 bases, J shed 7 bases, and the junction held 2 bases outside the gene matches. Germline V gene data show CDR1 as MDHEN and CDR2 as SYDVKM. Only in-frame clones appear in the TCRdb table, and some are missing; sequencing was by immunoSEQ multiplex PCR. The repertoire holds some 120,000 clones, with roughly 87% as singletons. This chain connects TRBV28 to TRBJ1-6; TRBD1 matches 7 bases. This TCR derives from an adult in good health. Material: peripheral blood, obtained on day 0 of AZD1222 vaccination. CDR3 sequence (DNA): TGTGCCAGCAGTTTAAGGGACAGAAATTCACCCCTCCACTTT. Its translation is CASSLRDRNSPLHF. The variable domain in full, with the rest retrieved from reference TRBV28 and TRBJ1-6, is DVKVTQSSRYLVKRTGEKVFLECVQDMDHENMFWYRQDPGLGLRLIYFSYDVKMKEKGDIPEGYSVSREKKERFSLILESASTNQTSMYLCASSLRDRNSPLHFGNGTRLTVT.